One sample yielded the 11 T cell receptor beta chains listed below, sequenced in a study of PD-L1 blockade in urothelial cancer. Some clones are missing from TCRdb's copy, which holds only in-frame ones; the method was immunoSEQ multiplex PCR. The sample shows about 43,000 clones, 88% of them seen only once. The specimen was PBMCs, collected around atezolizumab (anti-PD-L1) treatment. The receptor set was obtained from a woman in her sixties or seventies with urothelial cancer.

The genes are TRBV19 and TRBJ1-2, with D maybe TRBD1 (5 bases). The V gene's germline CDR1 is LNHDA and CDR2 SQIVND (reference sequence). V was shortened by 6 bases and J by 7 bases, with 21 bases between the two germline ends. The CDR3 is made up of 15 amino acids. CDR3 sequence reads: CASSDDRDYWGGYTF. The CDR3 region has the DNA TGTGCCAGTAGCGACGACCGGGACTACTGGGGTGGCTACACCTTC. The complete variable domain, with remaining parts taken from reference TRBV19 and TRBJ1-2, reads DGGITQSPKYLFRKEGQNVTLSCEQNLNHDAMYWYRQDPGQGLRLIYYSQIVNDFQKGDIAEGYSVSREKKESFPLTVTSAQKNPTAFYLCASSDDRDYWGGYTFGSGTRLTVV.

The chain carries TRBV28 and TRBJ1-3, with a tentative D call TRBD1 (5 bases). Germline V lookup: CDR1 MDHEN, CDR2 SYDVKM. The CDR3 contains 11 residues. With 7 bases removed from V and 9 bases from J, the gap between germline ends came to 10 bases. CDR3 amino acids: CASIIGGTIYF. The CDR3, as DNA: TGTGCCAGCATAATCGGGGGCACCATATATTTT.

The gene calls are TRBV5-4 and TRBJ2-7, with TRBD1 matching 7 bases. The CDR3 sequence is 14 residues long. Losses at the gene ends were 4 bases for V and 3 bases for J; bases not matched to a gene: 7. The germline V gene encodes CDR1 SGHNT and CDR2 YYREEE (reference sequence). This CDR3 is CASSATTGLYEQYF. CDR3 nucleotides: TGTGCCAGCAGCGCGACGACAGGGCTCTACGAGCAGTACTTC.

The V gene is TRBV7-3, the J gene TRBJ1-4; possibly TRBD1 for D (6 bases). This CDR3 comprises 18 residues. V was shortened by 1 base and J by 4 bases, with 19 bases between the two germline ends. Germline V gene lookup returns CDR1 SGHTA and CDR2 FQGTGA. This CDR3 reads CASSLSPYRETSNEKLFF. CDR3 in DNA: TGTGCCAGCAGCTTAAGTCCCTACAGGGAAACGAGTAATGAAAAACTGTTTTTT.

V usage is TRBV28 and J usage is TRBJ2-7, with D unresolved. The CDR3 loop spans 12 amino acids. Looked up from germline, CDR1 is MDHEN and CDR2 is SYDVKM. V was pared by 5 bases and J by 3 bases, with 8 bases between. CDR3 nucleotides: TGTGCCAGCAGTGCACAAAACTACGAGCAGTACTTC. Its translation: CASSAQNYEQYF.

The chain is built from TRBV29-1 and TRBJ2-1; 13 nucleotides line up with TRBD2. This CDR3 comprises 14 residues. CDR1 is SQVTM, CDR2 ANQGSEA, per germline. Trimming removed 2 bases from V and 8 bases from J; junction bases left unmatched: 3. The CDR3 sequence: CSVERTSGSYEQFF. The DNA of the CDR3 is TGCAGCGTTGAACGGACTAGCGGGAGCTATGAGCAGTTCTTC.

The chain couples TRBV6-4 to TRBJ2-2; maybe TRBD2 (5 bases). Germline CDR1 reads MRHNA; CDR2 reads SNTAGT. CDR3 length equals 12 residues. V was shortened by 8 bases and J by 7 bases, with 11 bases between the two germline ends. This CDR3 is CASGELDGELFF. The CDR3 nucleotides read TGTGCCAGCGGAGAACTAGACGGGGAGCTGTTTTTT.

This rearrangement joins TRBV9 to TRBJ2-1; D possibly corresponds to TRBD2 (5 bases). V was shortened by 1 base and J by 0 bases, with 11 bases between the two germline ends. The CDR3 is 16 amino acids. CDR1 and CDR2 from the germline V gene are SGDLS and YYNGEE. CDR3 in amino acids: CASSVLSGSSYNEQFF. CDR3 nucleotides: TGTGCCAGCAGCGTACTCAGCGGCAGCTCCTACAATGAGCAGTTCTTC.

This clone was found once. V usage is TRBV6-5 and J usage is TRBJ2-2; weak D call: TRBD1 (6 bases). The CDR3 contains 14 residues. Germline V gene lookup returns CDR1 MNHEY and CDR2 SVGAGI. Trimming removed 7 bases from V and 4 bases from J, with 13 bases in between. This CDR3 is CASTLGQFTGELFF. CDR3 nucleotide sequence: TGTGCCAGCACCCTAGGACAGTTCACCGGGGAGCTGTTTTTT.

The gene calls are TRBV18 and TRBJ1-2, with D maybe TRBD1 (6 bases). Germline V lookup: CDR1 KGHSH, CDR2 LQKENI. The CDR3 loop spans 16 amino acids. V was trimmed by 2 bases and J by 2 bases, leaving 15 bases between them. The CDR3 bases are TGTGCCAGCTCACCAATAGAAGGACAGATCAACTATGGCTACACCTTC. Translating gives CASSPIEGQINYGYTF.

The V gene is TRBV9, the J gene TRBJ2-7; TRBD1 aligns across 9 bases. V shed 4 bases and J 7 bases; nucleotides not matched to a gene: 18. The CDR3 sequence is 17 residues long. CDR1 and CDR2 from the germline V gene are SGDLS and YYNGEE. The CDR3 DNA reads TGTGCCAGCAGCACCGGGACAGGGCCCTTTTTAAGAGGAGAGCAGTACTTC. Translation: CASSTGTGPFLRGEQYF.